The rows below give T cell receptor beta chains drawn from one sample of a study of identifying expanded T cells in peripheral blood. Repertoires were generated with immunoSEQ multiplex PCR, while TCRdb's copy carries only in-frame clones and drops some. The data contain about 74,000 clones, roughly 81% of them seen just once; the ten biggest clones take up about 20%. Sequencing used blood. The receptor set was obtained from a person between 18 and 75 years old in good health. Both conserved end residues are part of each CDR3. A D gene is named only where the DNA matches it firmly. Expanded clones get a size class; other rows say once, few or many, or leave the size out.

D	V	size	J	length	DNA	CDR3
TRBD1	TRBV4-2	NA	TRBJ2-7	15	TGTGCCAGCAGCCAAGACGGGACAGGGTTCTACGAGCAGTACTTC	CASSQDGTGFYEQYF
TRBD1	TRBV27	NA	TRBJ2-7	18	TGTGCCAGCAGTTATAGGATTTCGACAGGGGGCAGGGCCTACGAGCAGTACTTC	CASSYRISTGGRAYEQYF
NA	TRBV7-6	NA	TRBJ1-4	13	TGTGCCAGCAGTTTATCAGGGGTTGGGGAACTGTTTTTT	CASSLSGVGELFF
NA	TRBV30	NA	TRBJ2-6	14	TGTGCCTGGAGTAGAGGGTCCGGGGCCAACGTCCTGACTTTC	CAWSRGSGANVLTF
NA	TRBV6-5	NA	TRBJ1-2	13	TGTGCCAGCAGTTATTCGGGGGATTATGGCTACACCTTC	CASSYSGDYGYTF
TRBD2	TRBV6-5	NA	TRBJ2-1	16	TGTGCCAGCAGTTACTCGACCAGCGGGAGTGACAATGAGCAGTTCTTC	CASSYSTSGSDNEQFF
NA	TRBV7-9	NA	TRBJ2-1	16	TGTGCCAGCAGCCAGGGACTGATCCGCTCCTACAATGAGCAGTTCTTC	CASSQGLIRSYNEQFF
NA	TRBV18	once	TRBJ1-1	14	TGTGCCAGCTCAATCGACAGCCTGAACACTGAAGCTTTCTTT	CASSIDSLNTEAFF
NA	TRBV9	once	TRBJ2-1	15	TGTGCCAGCAGCGTAGGCCCCTCGGGGTACAATGAGCAGTTCTTC	CASSVGPSGYNEQFF
NA	TRBV29-1	NA	TRBJ2-5	13	TGCAGCGTTGAACGTCCCGGGTGGGAGACCCAGTACTTC	CSVERPGWETQYF
NA	TRBV5-1	NA	TRBJ2-7	14	TGCGCCAGCAGCCTTCAGACTGGGGGCAACGAGCAGTACTTC	CASSLQTGGNEQYF
TRBD2	TRBV18	NA	TRBJ2-7	18	TGTGCCAGCTCACCGGGACTAGCGGGAGCAGGCGAGATCTACGAGCAGTACTTC	CASSPGLAGAGEIYEQYF
TRBD2	TRBV7-2	NA	TRBJ2-1	15	TGTGCCAGCAGCCCCATCCTAGCGGGAGAGAGTGAGCAGTTCTTC	CASSPILAGESEQFF
NA	TRBV15	NA	TRBJ2-7	14	TGTGCCACCAGCAGCTGGACGGGGGCCTACGAGCAGTACTTC	CATSSWTGAYEQYF
NA	TRBV28	NA	TRBJ1-5	15	TGTGCCAGCAGCCAAGTCGAGGGGAGCGCTCAGCCCCAGCATTTT	CASSQVEGSAQPQHF
NA	TRBV6-6	NA	TRBJ2-6	16	TGTGCCAGTACAAAACAGGGTAACTCTGGGGCCAACGTCCTGACTTTC	CASTKQGNSGANVLTF
TRBD1	TRBV19	NA	TRBJ1-5	14	TGTGCCAGTGCCGCGGCAGGGGGAAATCAGCCCCAGCATTTT	CASAAAGGNQPQHF
NA	TRBV29-1	NA	TRBJ2-7	13	TGCAGCGTTGAAAGGACGGAGACCTACGAGCAGTACTTC	CSVERTETYEQYF
TRBD1	TRBV19	NA	TRBJ1-4	15	TGTGCCAGTAGTTCGGCCGGGACAGGGGGTGAAAAACTGTTTTTT	CASSSAGTGGEKLFF
NA	TRBV29-1	NA	TRBJ2-3	16	TGCAGCGTTGCCGAAAGAAGGGCTACACGCACAGATACGCAGTATTTT	CSVAERRATRTDTQYF
TRBD2	TRBV5-6	NA	TRBJ2-3	18	TGTGCCAGCAGCCGGGGACTAGCGGGCCGCCTTAGCACAGATACGCAGTATTTT	CASSRGLAGRLSTDTQYF
TRBD1	TRBV5-5	once	TRBJ2-7	15	TGTGCCAGCAGCTTGGAACAGGGGGCGACCGACGAGCAGTACTTC	CASSLEQGATDEQYF
NA	TRBV10-3	few	TRBJ2-7	12	TGTGCCATCAGTGAGGGGACCACAGAGCAGTACTTC	CAISEGTTEQYF
NA	TRBV25-1	NA	TRBJ1-1	15	TGTGCCAGCAGTGAATATTCGGGGGCGCGAACTGAAGCTTTCTTT	CASSEYSGARTEAFF
NA	TRBV29-1	NA	TRBJ1-1	14	TGCAGCGCCCTCGGACCGGTCTCGAACACTGAAGCTTTCTTT	CSALGPVSNTEAFF
NA	TRBV28	NA	TRBJ2-5	15	TGTGCCAGCAGTAGGATCGGAAGGGCGGGAGAGACCCAGTACTTC	CASSRIGRAGETQYF
NA	TRBV28	few	TRBJ2-3	17	TGTGCCAGCAGTTTATCGCTTGCCCACGCTAGCACAGATACGCAGTATTTT	CASSLSLAHASTDTQYF
NA	TRBV28	NA	TRBJ1-4	14	TGTGCCAGCAGTTCGCTTGGTGGAAATGAAAAACTGTTTTTT	CASSSLGGNEKLFF
TRBD1	TRBV29-1	NA	TRBJ1-2	13	TGCAGCGTTCGGACAGGGCTCGACTATGGCTACACCTTC	CSVRTGLDYGYTF
NA	TRBV9	NA	TRBJ1-1	14	TGTGCCAGCAGCGTAGTAGTCGGGGGTATTGAAGCTTTCTTT	CASSVVVGGIEAFF
TRBD2	TRBV29-1	NA	TRBJ2-3	11	TGCAGCGTTTCCTCGGGGCGGGAGGCAGTTTTT	CSVSSGREAVF
NA	TRBV28	NA	TRBJ1-4	16	TGTGCCAGCAGTTCCTCCTTCCGGGGGGCCGATGAAAAACTGTTTTTT	CASSSSFRGADEKLFF
NA	TRBV28	NA	TRBJ1-1	12	TGTGCCAGCTCCGTCGGGAGCACTGAAGCTTTCTTT	CASSVGSTEAFF
NA	TRBV7-6	NA	TRBJ1-2	11	TGTGCCAGCAGCTTAAGTACCGGCTACACCTTC	CASSLSTGYTF
TRBD2	TRBV7-2	NA	TRBJ2-7	14	TGTGCCAGCAGCCCGACTAGCGGGTCCTACGAGCAGTACTTC	CASSPTSGSYEQYF
TRBD2	TRBV19	NA	TRBJ2-1	17	TGTGCCAGTAGTATATCCCCGGCTAGCGGGGCCTACAATGAGCAGTTCTTC	CASSISPASGAYNEQFF
TRBD1	TRBV5-1	NA	TRBJ2-7	20	TGCGCCAGCAGCTGGGGTCGACAGGGGAGTTTAGCTGCGGGCTCCTACGAGCAGTACTTC	CASSWGRQGSLAAGSYEQYF
NA	TRBV11-2	NA	TRBJ1-1	16	TGTGCCAGCAGCTTAGTTATTCTGGGCGCGAACACTGAAGCTTTCTTT	CASSLVILGANTEAFF
TRBD2	TRBV5-4	once	TRBJ2-1	15	TGTGCCAGCAGCTATGGACTAGCGAGAGACAATGAGCAGTTCTTC	CASSYGLARDNEQFF
NA	TRBV7-8	NA	TRBJ2-2	14	TGTGCCAGCAGCAAAGGACGGAACACCGGGGAGCTGTTTTTT	CASSKGRNTGELFF
NA	TRBV7-2	NA	TRBJ2-5	12	TGTGCCAGCAGCTTAGTAGGGGAGACCCAGTACTTC	CASSLVGETQYF
NA	TRBV7-2	NA	TRBJ2-1	14	TGTGCCAGCAGCTTAAGAACAGGTTACAATGAGCAGTTCTTC	CASSLRTGYNEQFF
NA	TRBV20-1	once	TRBJ2-1	11	TGCAGTGCTCTAAGTTACAATGAGCAGTTCTTC	CSALSYNEQFF
NA	TRBV19	few	TRBJ1-2	14	TGTGCCAGTAGTATGCAGGGGACTTACTATGGCTACACCTTC	CASSMQGTYYGYTF
TRBD1	TRBV5-1	few	TRBJ2-1	16	TGCGCCAGCAGCTTGACTACAGGGGTTGGCTCCAATGAGCAGTTCTTC	CASSLTTGVGSNEQFF
NA	TRBV5-4	NA	TRBJ2-3	14	TGTGCCAGCAGCTCTGGTGGGGGGCCAGATACGCAGTATTTT	CASSSGGGPDTQYF
NA	TRBV6-6	NA	TRBJ1-2	15	TGTGCCAGCAGCTTTTGGAGACAGGAAAACGGCGGCTACACCTTC	CASSFWRQENGGYTF
NA	TRBV7-2	NA	TRBJ1-2	13	TGTGCCAGCAGCGCGAAGGGGACCTATGGCTACACCTTC	CASSAKGTYGYTF
NA	TRBV5-1	NA	TRBJ2-2	15	TGCGCCAGCAGCTTTAAGACACTGAACACCGGGGAGCTGTTTTTT	CASSFKTLNTGELFF
NA	TRBV6-5	NA	TRBJ2-5	15	TGTGCCAGCAGTTACTCGAACCGCCACCAAGAGACCCAGTACTTC	CASSYSNRHQETQYF
NA	TRBV28	NA	TRBJ2-5	14	TGTGCCACCTTATCGAACCGGGGTCAAAAGACCCAGTACTTC	CATLSNRGQKTQYF
NA	TRBV13	NA	TRBJ2-3	13	TGTGCCAGCAGCCCCCTTTCCGGGGATACGCAGTATTTT	CASSPLSGDTQYF